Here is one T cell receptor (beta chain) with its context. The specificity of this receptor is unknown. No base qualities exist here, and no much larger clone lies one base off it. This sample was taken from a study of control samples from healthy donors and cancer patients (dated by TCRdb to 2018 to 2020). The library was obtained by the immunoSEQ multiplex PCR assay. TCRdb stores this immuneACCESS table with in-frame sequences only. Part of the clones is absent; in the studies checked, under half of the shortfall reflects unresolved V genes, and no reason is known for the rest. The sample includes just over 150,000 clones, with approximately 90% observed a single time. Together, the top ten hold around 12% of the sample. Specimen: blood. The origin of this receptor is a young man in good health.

The nucleotides are TGTGCCAGCAGCAGGCTGACGAACGAGCAGTACTTC. Translated, this is CASSRLTNEQYF. The chain uses TRBV6-5 and TRBJ2-7, with the D gene uncertain. V is pared back by 6 bases and J by 5 bases, with 11 bases lying between the germline termini. Per the germline V gene, MNHEY is the CDR1 and SVGAGI is the CDR2. The CDR3 runs 12 residues from the cysteine to the phenylalanine. The only DNA kept is the CDR3, 36 bases in frame from the first base.